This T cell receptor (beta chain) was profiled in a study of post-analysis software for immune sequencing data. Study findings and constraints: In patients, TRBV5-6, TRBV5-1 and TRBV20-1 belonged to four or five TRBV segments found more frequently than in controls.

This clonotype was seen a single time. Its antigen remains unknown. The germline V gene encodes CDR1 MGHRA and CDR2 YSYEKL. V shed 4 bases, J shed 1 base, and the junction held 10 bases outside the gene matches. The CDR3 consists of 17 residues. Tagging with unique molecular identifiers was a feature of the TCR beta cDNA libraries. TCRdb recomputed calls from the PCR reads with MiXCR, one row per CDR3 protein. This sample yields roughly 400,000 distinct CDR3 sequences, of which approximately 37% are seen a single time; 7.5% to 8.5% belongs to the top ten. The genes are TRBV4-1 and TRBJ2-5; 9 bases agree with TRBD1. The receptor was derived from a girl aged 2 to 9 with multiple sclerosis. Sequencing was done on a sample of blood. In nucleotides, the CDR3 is TGCGCCAGCAGCCTGGGAAAGACAGGGGGTCGCCAAGAGACCCAGTACTTC. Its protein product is CASSLGKTGGRQETQYF.